The 13 T cell receptor beta chains in this list originate from one sample, sequenced in a study of cytomegalovirus exposure and HLA in healthy donors. This PCR relied on a set of 60 Vbeta primers and 13 Jbeta primers. Measured with immunoSEQ multiplex PCR; TCRdb has only the in-frame clones, and not every one. The sample has about 110,000 clones, roughly 69% seen once; the top ten hold just under 8.5%. Specimen: PBMCs. The receptors were gathered from a woman aged 40 to 50 in good health and CMV-seropositive.

The rearrangement uses TRBV5-6 and TRBJ2-7, with 7 bases fitting TRBD1. The CDR3 has 15 residues. Germline V CDR1 and CDR2: SGHDT, YYEEEE. V dropped 3 bases and J dropped 7; count of bases not matched to a gene: 13. The DNA for the CDR3 is TGTGCCAGCAGCTCAGACCCCAGGGGGATCGGAGAGCAGTACTTC. Translating it yields CASSSDPRGIGEQYF.

This clone was seen repeatedly, ten times or more. The chain is built from TRBV10-3 and TRBJ1-1; unclear D gene. This CDR3 has 18 residues. Germline V gives CDR1 ENHRY, CDR2 SYGVKD. V shed 6 bases and J shed 2 bases, with 25 bases lying between them. CDR3: CAISKLRHPQEGNTEAFF. In nucleotides, the CDR3 is TGTGCCATCAGCAAATTAAGACACCCTCAAGAAGGCAACACTGAAGCTTTCTTT.

This clone was observed once. The V gene is TRBV9, the J gene TRBJ2-2; 12 bases fit TRBD2. Germline CDR1 SGDLS, CDR2 YYNGEE. The V and J ends lost 0 bases and 5 bases, in that order; junction bases with no gene match: 2. This CDR3 is 16 amino acids long. The CDR3 region is CASSVVGLAGTGELFF. In nucleotides, the CDR3 is TGTGCCAGCAGCGTAGTTGGACTAGCGGGGACCGGGGAGCTGTTTTTT.

J is TRBJ1-1 and V is TRBV5-5; D unclear. The ends were cut back, 6 bases at V and 4 bases at J, with 13 bases in the middle. The CDR3 covers 13 residues. Looked up from germline, CDR1 is SGHKS and CDR2 is YYEKEE (reference sequence). CDR3: CASTVTLGTEAFF. The DNA for the CDR3 is TGTGCCAGCACCGTGACTCTAGGCACTGAAGCTTTCTTT.

The CDR3: CASSITRSTYNEQFF. The CDR3 DNA is TGTGCCAGCAGCATTACGAGGTCGACCTACAATGAGCAGTTCTTC. The chain is built from TRBV11-2 and TRBJ2-1; unclear D gene. The CDR3 has 15 residues. Trimming stripped 5 bases from V and 2 bases from J, with 13 bases between. Germline V lookup: CDR1 SGHAT, CDR2 FQNNGV.

The V gene is TRBV6-5, the J gene TRBJ1-3, with unresolved D. The CDR3 length is 13 residues. V gave up 0 bases and J gave up 4 bases, with 4 bases separating them. The V gene's germline CDR1 is MNHEY and CDR2 SVGAGI. The CDR3 region is CASSYSRGNTIYF. The CDR3 coding sequence is TGTGCCAGCAGTTACTCGAGGGGAAACACCATATATTTT.

The J gene is TRBJ1-1, the V gene TRBV7-3, with a tentative D call TRBD1 (6 bases). Germline V CDR1 and CDR2: SGHTA, FQGTGA. Trimming pared 5 bases from V and 1 base from J, leaving 8 bases between. CDR3 size: 13 residues. CDR3 sequence reads: CASSRGANTEAFF. CDR3 sequence (DNA): TGTGCCAGCAGCCGGGGGGCGAACACTGAAGCTTTCTTT.

This clone was observed a single time. J is TRBJ1-2 and V is TRBV7-2; 7 bases match TRBD1. The germline CDR1 and CDR2 sequences are SGHTA and FQGNSA. J was trimmed by 4 bases and V by 3 bases; bases with no gene match: 5. There are 14 residues in the CDR3. CDR3 loop: CASSFYSGGYGYTF. CDR3 bases: TGTGCCAGCAGCTTCTACTCAGGGGGCTATGGCTACACCTTC. The full variable domain, its missing parts supplied by reference TRBV7-2 and TRBJ1-2, is GAGVSQSPSNKVTEKGKDVELRCDPISGHTALYWYRQSLGQGLEFLIYFQGNSAPDKSGLPSDRFSAERTGGSVSTLTIQRTQQEDSAVYLCASSFYSGGYGYTFGSGTRLTVV.

The J gene is TRBJ2-7, the V gene TRBV4-1; 12 bases align to TRBD2. Trimming cost V 0 bases and J 3 bases; bases outside gene matches: 6. The germline V gene encodes CDR1 MGHRA and CDR2 YSYEKL. The CDR3 is made up of 17 amino acids. CDR3 in DNA: TGCGCCAGCAGCCAAGACGACGAACTAGCGGGGGGCTACGAGCAGTACTTC. Encoded protein: CASSQDDELAGGYEQYF.

V gene TRBV7-8 combines with J gene TRBJ2-5; D is undetermined. The end of the DNA fits TRBJ2-7 better, so the J call may be wrong. CDR1 is SGHVS and CDR2 is FQNEAQ in the germline V gene. CDR3 length: 11 residues. CDR3 coding DNA: TGTGCCAGCAGCTTAGCTGCCGAGCAGTACTTC. Its translation: CASSLAAEQYF.

This clone was detected a few times. The chain combines TRBV5-1 with TRBJ2-1; 7 nucleotides match TRBD1. This CDR3 region has 16 residues. After removal of 0 bases from V and 2 bases from J, the junction contained 5 bases not matched to a gene. Germline V gives CDR1 SGHRS, CDR2 YFSETQ. CDR3 nucleotides: TGCGCCAGCAGCTTGGCCGCGACAGGGCCCTACAATGAGCAGTTCTTC. The encoded protein is CASSLAATGPYNEQFF.

V usage is TRBV5-1 and J usage is TRBJ1-4; possibly TRBD1 for D (6 bases). V lost 4 bases and J lost 10, with 17 bases in between. CDR3 length: 14 residues. CDR1 is SGHRS and CDR2 is YFSETQ in the germline V gene. CDR3 nucleotide sequence: TGCGCCAGCAGCGAGGGGGGGCTAGGGCGAAAACTGTTTTTT. This sequence encodes CASSEGGLGRKLFF.

This clone appeared a single time. The genes are TRBV6-5 and TRBJ2-2; D is perhaps TRBD1 (8 bases). The V end was cut by 6 bases, the J end by 4 bases, with 15 bases between. CDR3 size: 15 residues. Germline CDR1 and CDR2: MNHEY and SVGAGI. In DNA form, the CDR3 reads TGTGCCAGCAGCCGTACAGGGGGGGTCACCGGGGAGCTGTTTTTT. Encoded protein: CASSRTGGVTGELFF.